The sequence of this T cell receptor (beta chain) was determined in a study of T cell repertoires in cytomegalovirus infection. TCRdb re-called the reads with MiXCR, one entry per CDR3 protein. The repertoire holds roughly 340,000 distinct CDR3 sequences, with 25% to 30% as singletons. The CDR3 contains 13 residues. The germline CDR1 and CDR2 sequences are ENHRY and SYGVKD. The V gene lost 3 bases and the J gene lost 3 bases, with 8 bases spanning the gap. A word on this clonotype: Its antigen is not known.

Sequenced material: cultured PBMCs, taken from culture after CMV antigen stimulation. This chain uses TRBV10-3 with TRBJ1-2; D call uncertain. The TCR sequence derives from a human donor in good health (CMV status not recorded). Some clones in this sample may be carry-over from other donors' samples. This CDR3 is CAISDGRYYGYTF. In DNA form, the CDR3 reads TGTGCCATCAGTGATGGACGGTACTATGGCTACACCTTC.